A single sample gave rise to the 3 T cell receptor beta chains below, sequenced in a study of CD8 T cells in Susac syndrome. Reverse transcription used about 0.45 to 1 ug RNA and random hexamers. TCRdb analysed the immunoSEQ multiplex PCR reads with MiXCR anew, one entry per CDR3 protein. The sample has about 210,000 distinct CDR3 sequences; about 94% are singletons. Sequencing input: CD4+ T cells from PBMCs. Receptor source: a human donor with Susac syndrome.

This rearrangement joins TRBV10-3 to TRBJ2-7; 12 bases are a match to TRBD1. J lost 5 bases, V lost 6 bases, and 8 bases had no gene match. The CDR3 is 15 residues long. Germline V gives CDR1 ENHRY, CDR2 SYGVKD. The chain's CDR3 is CAIRGEGTGGHEQYF. Written as DNA, the CDR3 is TGTGCCATCAGGGGTGAGGGGACAGGGGGCCACGAGCAGTACTTC.

The chain carries TRBV12-3 or TRBV12-4 and TRBJ2-3; TRBD1 matches 7 bases. The J segment lost 4 bases and the V segment lost 3 bases, leaving 10 bases of the junction unmatched. The CDR3 length is 16 residues. In DNA form, the CDR3 reads TGTGCCAGCAGTTTCCGAGGGGGCGCGAGGGCAGATACGCAGTATTTT. This codes for CASSFRGGARADTQYF.

The chain recombines TRBV4-2 with TRBJ1-2; D is unresolved. The V and J ends lost 0 bases and 2 bases respectively, with 7 bases between them. There are 14 residues in the CDR3. CDR1 is LGHNA and CDR2 is YNFKEQ in the germline V gene. In nucleotides, the CDR3 is TGTGCCAGCAGCCAAGAGGAAGGGAACTATGGCTACACCTTC. This sequence encodes CASSQEEGNYGYTF.